This T cell receptor (beta chain) was sequenced for a study of blood T cell repertoires in COVID-19. The CDR3 runs 15 residues. Trimming pared 3 bases from V and 8 bases from J, leaving 22 bases between. Germline CDR1 reads DFQATT; CDR2 reads SNEGSKA (reference sequence). Produced via immunoSEQ multiplex PCR; TCRdb's table is partial and in-frame only. This sample has about 330,000 clones, with around 88% found just once. The chain is built from TRBV20-1 and TRBJ1-1, with D perhaps TRBD1 (5 bases). The sequence derives from a woman in her fifties or sixties with acute or convalescent COVID-19. Sequenced sample: peripheral blood. DNA of the CDR3: TGCAGTGCTAGTGACAAGGGGAGGGCTGGGAAGGAAGCTTTCTTT. Its protein product is CSASDKGRAGKEAFF.